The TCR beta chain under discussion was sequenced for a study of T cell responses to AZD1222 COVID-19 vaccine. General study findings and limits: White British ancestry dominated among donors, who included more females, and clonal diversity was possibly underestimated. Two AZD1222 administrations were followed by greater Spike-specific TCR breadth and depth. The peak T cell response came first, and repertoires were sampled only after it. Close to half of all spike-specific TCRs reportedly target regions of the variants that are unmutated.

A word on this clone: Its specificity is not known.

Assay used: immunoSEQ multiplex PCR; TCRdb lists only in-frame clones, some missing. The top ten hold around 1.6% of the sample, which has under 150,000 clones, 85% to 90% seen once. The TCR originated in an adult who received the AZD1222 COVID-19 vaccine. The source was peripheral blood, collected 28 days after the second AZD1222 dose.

The CDR3: CTSSQEGQAFPNSGNTIYF. The DNA of the CDR3 is TGCACCAGCAGCCAAGAGGGACAGGCCTTTCCAAACTCTGGAAACACCATATATTTT. The chain uses TRBV1 and TRBJ1-3; TRBD1, the table's D call, lacks a check against the DNA. TRBV1 is tagged as a pseudogene. The CDR3 sequence is 19 residues long.